This T cell receptor (beta chain) appears in the sequencing data of a study of blood T cells in healthy people across ages. Through a sample-barcoded 5' primer and a J-beta primer mix, a second PCR was run for about 7 to 12 cycles. TCRdb redid the calling of the 5' RACE reads with MiXCR, one entry per CDR3 protein. This sample carries 1.5 million to 2 million distinct CDR3 sequences, about two fifths of them seen once, and the ten largest clones take 23%. Healthy Caucasian individuals from Russia aged roughly 6 to 95 served as donors. Isolation of PBMCs gave at least 6 million cells per sample. Overall study results and limits: The authors considered diversity estimates from one million T cells to be underestimates. Long-lived and aged donors differed, with more naive CD4+ cells and higher diversity in the long-lived.

Germline V gene sequence: CDR1 LNHNV, CDR2 YYDKDF (reference sequence). V was clipped by 0 bases and J by 7 bases, with 12 bases between them. This CDR3 spans 15 amino acids. On this clonotype: Its antigen is not known.

Sequenced sample: blood. The source of this sequence is a human donor in good health. The genes are TRBV15 and TRBJ2-2; D is ambiguous. In DNA, the CDR3 is TGTGCCACCAGCAGAGATCTGTACGGTGACGGGGAGCTGTTTTTT. This translates into CATSRDLYGDGELFF.